This T cell receptor (beta chain) was observed in a study of regulatory T cells in long-lasting Graves disease. Study-wide results and caveats: New patients shared 800 to 1,000 public clonotypes, fewer than the 2,741 shared by persistent patients.

In this sample, this clonotype turned up a few times. Its antigen is currently unknown. The time point here: newly diagnosed GD, antithyroid drugs for less than 3 months. PBMC-derived RNA was used for the TCR library. Roughly 8.3 milliliters of peripheral blood were taken and placed in EDTA tubes. V shed 5 bases and J shed 4 bases, with 17 bases lying between them. Germline V lookup: CDR1 SNHLY, CDR2 FYNNEI. The CDR3 is 15 residues long. The TCR beta library used iRepertoire HTBI primers with Arm-PCR amplification of CDR3. TCRdb processed the multiplex PCR reads anew with MiXCR; each CDR3 protein has one entry. The sample includes roughly 530,000 distinct CDR3 sequences, about 16% of them seen just once. The sample also formed part of further work on T cells in Graves' hyperthyroidism and ophthalmopathy. That source notes: HTBI primers drove first-round RT-PCR of the TCR CDR3.

The V and J genes are TRBV2 and TRBJ2-5; the D gene could be TRBD1 or TRBD2 (5 bases each). The receptor was derived from a woman between 40 and 65 years old with Graves disease. Sequencing was performed on peripheral blood mononuclear cells (PBMCs), taken at new diagnosis, from a patient treated with antithyroid drugs. CDR3 residues: CASSMGDLPRETQYF. CDR3 nucleotide sequence: TGTGCCAGCAGTATGGGGGACCTGCCCCGAGAGACCCAGTACTTC.